These 21 T cell receptor beta chains were sequenced from one sample in a study of T cells in Graves' hyperthyroidism and ophthalmopathy. The TCR beta CDR3 regions underwent amplification using RNA transcripts as the source. First-round RT-PCR targeting the TCR CDR3 was performed with the HTBI primer set. Each CDR3 protein gets one entry after TCRdb re-called the multiplex PCR reads with MiXCR. Of 750,000 to 950,000 distinct CDR3 sequences in the sample, 35% to 40% were seen once. Sequences were obtained from blood. These receptors all stem from a man between 18 and 29 years old with Graves' hyperthyroidism.

About this clonotype: A read error may be the cause here, since a much bigger clone is one base away. J is TRBJ2-7 and V is TRBV29-1; 7 nucleotides line up with TRBD1. The CDR3 covers 13 residues. Germline V CDR1 and CDR2: SQVTM, ANQGSEA. The CDR3 bases are TGCAGCGTTACAGGGGCGAGCTCCCACGAGCAGTACTTC. Translation: CSVTGASSHEQYF.

As to this clonotype: This may be a read error: a much more frequent sequence differs by one nucleotide. The CDR3 carries no conserved terminal phenylalanine or tryptophan, so it likely arises from a read error. The chain employs TRBV9 and TRBJ1-2, with D uncertain. The germline CDR1 and CDR2 sequences are SGDLS and YYNGEE. There are 14 residues in the CDR3. V was clipped by 0 bases and J by 4 bases, with 10 bases between them. As DNA, the CDR3 is TGTGCCAGCAGCGTAGATCAGGTCTCCTATGGCTACACCCTC. Translation gives CASSVDQVSYGYTL.

This sequence joins TRBV4-1 and TRBJ1-2; maybe TRBD1 (6 bases). The CDR3 totals 15 residues. Germline loops: CDR1 MGHRA, CDR2 YSYEKL. V lost 1 base to trimming and J lost 3 bases, with 12 bases between them. As DNA, the CDR3 is TGCGCCAGCAGCCAAGGACTACAGGGTTACTATGGCTACACCTTC. It yields the protein CASSQGLQGYYGYTF.

In its sample, this clonotype was seen a few times. The V call is TRBV3-1, the J call TRBJ2-7, with 7 bases aligning to TRBD1. Germline CDR1 LGHDT, CDR2 YNNKEL (reference sequence). The V segment lost 3 bases and the J segment 3 bases; nucleotides outside the gene matches: 8. The CDR3 extends over 15 amino acids. The CDR3 loop reads CASSHPRQGDYEQYF. The CDR3 DNA reads TGTGCCAGCAGCCACCCCAGACAGGGCGACTACGAGCAGTACTTC.

The chain recombines TRBV29-1 with TRBJ1-5; TRBD1 matches 9 bases. Per the germline V gene, CDR1 is SQVTM and CDR2 is ANQGSEA. The ends lost 2 bases at V and 4 bases at J; junction bases unmatched: 3. The CDR3 contains 14 residues. The DNA of the CDR3 is TGCAGCGTTGAATGGGGACAGGGAAATCAGCCCCAGCATTTT. Translating it yields CSVEWGQGNQPQHF.

The V gene is TRBV15, the J gene TRBJ2-7; 8 bases are a match to TRBD1. Germline CDR1 reads LNHNV; CDR2 reads YYDKDF (reference sequence). V lost 5 bases to trimming and J lost 3 bases; unmatched junction nucleotides: 12. The CDR3 length is 16 residues. CDR3 nucleotide sequence: TGTGCCACCAGCTCCGCTGAGGGGACAGGAGACTACGAGCAGTACTTC. Residues: CATSSAEGTGDYEQYF.

This clonotype was seen a few times. The rearrangement joins TRBV12-5 to TRBJ1-6; tentatively, D is TRBD1 (6 bases). V shed 3 bases and J shed 5 bases, with 14 bases lying between them. Germline assignment: CDR1 LGHNT and CDR2 FRNRAP. There are 16 residues in the CDR3. The CDR3 is CASGFTGGQNNSPLHF. The DNA of the CDR3 is TGTGCTAGTGGTTTCACTGGGGGACAAAATAATTCACCCCTCCACTTT.

This clonotype was counted at least ten times. The J gene is TRBJ1-2, the V gene TRBV29-1; 9 bases map to TRBD1. Germline CDR1 is SQVTM and CDR2 is ANQGSEA. CDR3 length: 13 amino acids. The V and J ends lost 6 bases and 5 bases, in that order; junction bases with no gene match: 7. This chain's CDR3 is CSVEWDREYGYTF. The DNA for the CDR3 is TGCAGCGTAGAATGGGACAGGGAGTATGGCTACACCTTC.

The chain carries TRBV12-3 or TRBV12-4 and TRBJ1-5; unclear D gene. Trimming cost V 0 bases and J 7 bases, with 10 bases left between them. CDR3 length: 14 residues. In nucleotides, the CDR3 is TGTGCCAGCAGTTTAGCGAGCTCCGGGCAGCCCCAGCATTTT. Translated, it gives CASSLASSGQPQHF.

The chain recombines TRBV7-2 with TRBJ1-4; weak D call: TRBD1 (5 bases). V dropped 5 bases and J dropped 3 bases, with 13 bases sitting between them. Germline loops: CDR1 SGHTA, CDR2 FQGNSA. This CDR3 is built from 15 residues. As DNA, the CDR3 is TGTGCCAGCAGCCGGACCGGGACGCCTAATGAAAAACTGTTTTTT. Amino acids: CASSRTGTPNEKLFF. Based on the CDR3 plus reference TRBV7-2 and TRBJ1-4, the full variable domain is GAGVSQSPSNKVTEKGKDVELRCDPISGHTALYWYRQSLGQGLEFLIYFQGNSAPDKSGLPSDRFSAERTGGSVSTLTIQRTQQEDSAVYLCASSRTGTPNEKLFFGSGTQLSVL.

This clonotype was seen only a few times. V is TRBV5-4 and J is TRBJ2-7; 8 bases line up with TRBD2. The ends lost 5 bases at V and 2 bases at J; junction bases unmatched: 6. CDR1 and CDR2 (germline): SGHNT, YYREEE (reference sequence). The CDR3 consists of 14 residues. CDR3 residues: CASRTSGGTYEQYF. CDR3 nucleotides: TGTGCCAGCAGGACCAGCGGGGGAACCTACGAGCAGTACTTC.

CDR3 in amino acids: CASSVRDLSSYEQYF. In DNA, the CDR3 is TGTGCCAGCTCAGTCCGGGACCTGAGCTCCTACGAGCAGTACTTC. This rearrangement joins TRBV9 to TRBJ2-7; D tentatively fits TRBD1 or TRBD2 (5 bases each). V lost 7 bases and J 0 bases, leaving 17 bases between the germline ends. The CDR3 totals 15 residues. Germline-derived CDR1 and CDR2 are SGDLS and YYNGEE.

V is TRBV12-3 or TRBV12-4 and J is TRBJ2-5; TRBD2 aligns across 10 bases. The CDR3 length is 14 residues. Losses at the gene ends were 6 bases for V and 3 bases for J; bases not matched to a gene: 4. The CDR3 reads CASRSSGGKETQYF. The CDR3 DNA is TGTGCCAGCAGATCTAGCGGGGGAAAAGAGACCCAGTACTTC.

With regard to this clonotype: The conserved phenylalanine or tryptophan normally closing the CDR3 is absent here, so this likely arose from a read error. The DNA is left out, because the CDR3 cannot be placed on it with certainty; the CDR3 is given as TCRdb lists it. The rearrangement links TRBV2 to TRBJ1-4; TRBD1 reflects the table's D call only, with no check against the DNA. The CDR3 extends over 12 residues, inclusive of both ends. Germline CDR1 is SNHLY and CDR2 is FYNNEI. The CDR3 sequence is CASSEGGGGWHY.

The chain employs TRBV2 and TRBJ2-7; 9 bases fit TRBD2. The germline CDR1 and CDR2 sequences are SNHLY and FYNNEI. The CDR3 is made up of 13 amino acids. With V trimmed by 7 bases and J by 4 bases, 5 bases remained unmatched. The CDR3 DNA reads TGTGCCAGCACCCAGCGGGGGGTGTACGAGCAGTACTTC. It encodes CASTQRGVYEQYF.

This clonotype appeared many times. The chain has TRBV29-1 and TRBJ1-4, with a possible D match to TRBD1 (5 bases). CDR3 length: 15 residues. V lost 6 bases and J 6 bases, leaving 20 bases between the germline ends. Germline-derived CDR1 and CDR2 are SQVTM and ANQGSEA. CDR3 protein: CSVWGGRDDYEKLFF. CDR3 DNA: TGCAGCGTGTGGGGCGGTAGGGATGATTATGAAAAACTGTTTTTT.

The V gene is TRBV29-1, the J gene TRBJ2-7; 7 bases agree with TRBD1. CDR3 length: 13 residues. CDR1 and CDR2 (germline): SQVTM, ANQGSEA. Germline trimming cut 6 bases from V and 3 bases from J; bases unmatched to any gene: 8. This chain's CDR3 is CSVGTVDYYEQYF. The CDR3 DNA reads TGCAGCGTGGGGACAGTTGACTACTACGAGCAGTACTTC.

This clonotype came up many times. V gene TRBV2 combines with J gene TRBJ1-3; 7 nucleotides align to TRBD1. From germline, CDR1 is SNHLY and CDR2 FYNNEI. The CDR3 totals 14 residues. V dropped 6 bases and J dropped 4; count of bases not matched to a gene: 6. CDR3 amino acids: CASRAVGQGNTIYF. As DNA, the CDR3 is TGTGCCAGCAGGGCAGTGGGACAGGGAAACACCATATATTTT.

This clonotype was recorded at least ten times. The chain joins TRBV19 to TRBJ1-5; TRBD1 matches at 8 bases. V lost 5 bases, J lost 4 bases, and 10 bases stayed unmatched. CDR3 length equals 16 residues. Germline-derived CDR1 and CDR2 are LNHDA and SQIVND (reference sequence). The CDR3 nucleotides are TGTGCCAGTAGTGCGAGGACAGGGAATAGAAATCAGCCCCAGCATTTT. It specifies CASSARTGNRNQPQHF.

CDR3 sequence (DNA): TGCAGTGCTAGAGATACCAACAGGGGGCTCGGTGAAGCTTTCTTT. Translated, it gives CSARDTNRGLGEAFF. This chain uses TRBV20-1 with TRBJ1-1, with 9 bases fitting TRBD1. V shed 0 bases and J 7 bases; nucleotides not matched to a gene: 9. The germline V gene encodes CDR1 DFQATT and CDR2 SNEGSKA (reference sequence). The CDR3 spans 15 residues.

The chain is built from TRBV19 and TRBJ1-5; 10 bases match TRBD1. Germline V gives CDR1 LNHDA, CDR2 SQIVND (reference sequence). The CDR3 is 15 amino acids. The ends lost 6 bases at V and 6 bases at J; junction bases unmatched: 8. The CDR3 loop is CASRAPGQGSQPQHF. CDR3 in DNA: TGTGCCAGTAGGGCACCGGGACAGGGGAGTCAGCCCCAGCATTTT. The whole variable domain, filled in from reference TRBV19 and TRBJ1-5, reads DGGITQSPKYLFRKEGQNVTLSCEQNLNHDAMYWYRQDPGQGLRLIYYSQIVNDFQKGDIAEGYSVSREKKESFPLTVTSAQKNPTAFYLCASRAPGQGSQPQHFGDGTRLSIL.